This T cell receptor beta chain was obtained from a study of a mutant IDH1 vaccine in newly diagnosed glioma. Concerning this clone itself: Its target is not known.

The time point here: week 35, safety follow-up. The investigators gave 300 ug of mutant IDH1 20-mer peptide in each vaccine dose, together with topical imiquimod. Method: immunoSEQ multiplex PCR; TCRdb's copy keeps in-frame clones and lacks some. Among tens of thousands of clones, roughly 79% were seen once, and the ten largest hold 5% to 7%. Germline V lookup: CDR1 ENHRY, CDR2 SYGVKD. The CDR3 sequence is 15 residues long. V lost 6 bases, J lost 5 bases, and 7 bases stayed unmatched. The TCR originated in a man in his forties with glioma. This specimen consisted of PBMCs, obtained from a glioma patient whose treatment included an IDH1 peptide vaccine. The chain joins TRBV10-3 to TRBJ2-7; the match to TRBD2 covers 13 bases. CDR3 DNA sequence: TGTGCCATCAGGCGACTAGCGGGAGGACATAACGAGCAGTACTTC. Residues: CAIRRLAGGHNEQYF.